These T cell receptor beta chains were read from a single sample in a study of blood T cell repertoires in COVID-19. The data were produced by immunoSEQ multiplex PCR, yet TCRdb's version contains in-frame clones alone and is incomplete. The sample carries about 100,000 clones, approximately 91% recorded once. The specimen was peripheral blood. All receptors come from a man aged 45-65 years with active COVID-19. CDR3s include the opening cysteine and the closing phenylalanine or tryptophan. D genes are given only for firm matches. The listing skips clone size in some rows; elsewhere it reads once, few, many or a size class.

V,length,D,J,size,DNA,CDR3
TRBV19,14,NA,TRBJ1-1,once,TGTGCCAGTAGTACCCTGACAGGTCTCGCTGAAGCTTTCTTT,CASSTLTGLAEAFF
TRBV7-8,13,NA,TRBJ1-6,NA,TGTGCCAGCAGCTTCGACAAGCCTTCACCCCTCCACTTT,CASSFDKPSPLHF
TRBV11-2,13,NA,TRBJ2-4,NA,TGTGCCAGCAGCTTAAATCAGGGGAACATTCAGTACTTC,CASSLNQGNIQYF
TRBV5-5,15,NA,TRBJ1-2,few,TGTGCCAGCAGCATGCAGTCTTATTCAACCTATGGCTACACCTTC,CASSMQSYSTYGYTF
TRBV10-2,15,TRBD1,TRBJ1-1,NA,TGCGCCAGCGAGGGCCAGGGGGTCGCACGCACTGAAGCTTTCTTT,CASEGQGVARTEAFF
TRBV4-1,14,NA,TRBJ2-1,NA,TGCGCCAGCAGCCCTTCAGGGACTCCCCGCGAGCAGTTCTTC,CASSPSGTPREQFF
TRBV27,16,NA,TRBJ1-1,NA,TGTGCCAGCAGTTTAATTTCCGGGGGGGTGAACACTGAAGCTTTCTTT,CASSLISGGVNTEAFF
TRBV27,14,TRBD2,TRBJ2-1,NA,TGTGCCAGCAGTTTGCTAGCGGGAGTCTTCGAGCAGTTCTTC,CASSLLAGVFEQFF
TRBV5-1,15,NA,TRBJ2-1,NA,TGCGCCAGCAGCTTGACCGGGAACTCCTACAATGAGCAGTTCTTC,CASSLTGNSYNEQFF
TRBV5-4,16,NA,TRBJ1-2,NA,TGTGCCAGCAGCTTGGACGATATCCCAGGGGAGTATGGCTACACCTTC,CASSLDDIPGEYGYTF
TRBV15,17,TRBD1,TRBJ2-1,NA,TGTGCCACCAGCAGCTGGCCACGGACAGGGGGCGAAAATGAGCAGTTCTTC,CATSSWPRTGGENEQFF
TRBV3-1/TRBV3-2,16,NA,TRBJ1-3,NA,TGTGCCAGCAGCCAAGCCTACAGCGGCTCTGGAAACACCATATATTTT,CASSQAYSGSGNTIYF
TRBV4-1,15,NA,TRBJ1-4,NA,TGCGCCAGCAGCCAGGAGGAGAGTACTAATGAAAAACTGTTTTTT,CASSQEESTNEKLFF
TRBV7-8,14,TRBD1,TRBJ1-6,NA,TGTGCCAGCAGCTTAGACAGGGGCGATTCACCCCTCCACTTT,CASSLDRGDSPLHF
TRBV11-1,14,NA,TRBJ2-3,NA,TGTGCCAGCAGCCCGAAGAGTACCACAGATACGCAGTATTTT,CASSPKSTTDTQYF
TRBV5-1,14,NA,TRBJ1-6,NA,TGCGCCAGCAGCTTGGGACAGACTAATTCACCCCTCCACTTT,CASSLGQTNSPLHF